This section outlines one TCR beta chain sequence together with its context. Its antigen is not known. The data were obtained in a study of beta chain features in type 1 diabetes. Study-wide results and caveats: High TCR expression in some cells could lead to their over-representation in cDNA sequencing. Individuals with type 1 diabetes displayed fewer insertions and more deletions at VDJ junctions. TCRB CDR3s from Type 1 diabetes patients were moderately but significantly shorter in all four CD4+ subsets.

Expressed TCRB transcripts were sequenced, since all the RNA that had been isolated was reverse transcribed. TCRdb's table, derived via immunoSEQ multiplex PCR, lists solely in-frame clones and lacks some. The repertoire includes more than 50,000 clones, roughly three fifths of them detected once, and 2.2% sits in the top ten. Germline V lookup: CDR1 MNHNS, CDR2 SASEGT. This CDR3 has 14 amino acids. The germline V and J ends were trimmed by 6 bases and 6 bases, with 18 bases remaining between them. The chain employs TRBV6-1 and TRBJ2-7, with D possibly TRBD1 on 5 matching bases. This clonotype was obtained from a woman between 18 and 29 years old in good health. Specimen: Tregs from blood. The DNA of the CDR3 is TGTGCCAGCAGCCCCAGGGTGAGCCTCAGCGAGCAGTACTTC. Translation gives CASSPRVSLSEQYF.